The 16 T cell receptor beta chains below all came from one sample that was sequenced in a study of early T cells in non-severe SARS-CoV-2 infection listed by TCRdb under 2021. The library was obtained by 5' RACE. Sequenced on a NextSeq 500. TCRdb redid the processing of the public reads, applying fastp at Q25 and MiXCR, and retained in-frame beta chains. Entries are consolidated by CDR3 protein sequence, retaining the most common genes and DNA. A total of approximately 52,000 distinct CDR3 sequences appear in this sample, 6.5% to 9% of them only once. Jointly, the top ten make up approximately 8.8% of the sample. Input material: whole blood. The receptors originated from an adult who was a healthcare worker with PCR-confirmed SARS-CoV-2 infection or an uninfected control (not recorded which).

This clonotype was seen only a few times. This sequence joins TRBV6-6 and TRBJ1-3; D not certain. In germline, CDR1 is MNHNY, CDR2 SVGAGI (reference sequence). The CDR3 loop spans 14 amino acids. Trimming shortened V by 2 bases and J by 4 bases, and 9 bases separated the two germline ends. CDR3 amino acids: CASSYKGSGNTIYF. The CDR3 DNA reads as TGTGCCAGCAGTTACAAGGGAAGCGGAAACACCATATATTTT.

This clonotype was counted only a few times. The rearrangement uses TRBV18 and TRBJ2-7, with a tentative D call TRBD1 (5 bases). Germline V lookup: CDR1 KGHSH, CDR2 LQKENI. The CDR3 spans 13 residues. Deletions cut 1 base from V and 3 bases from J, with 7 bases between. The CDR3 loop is CASSPLGDYEQYF. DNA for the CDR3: TGTGCCAGCTCACCACTAGGGGACTACGAGCAGTACTTC.

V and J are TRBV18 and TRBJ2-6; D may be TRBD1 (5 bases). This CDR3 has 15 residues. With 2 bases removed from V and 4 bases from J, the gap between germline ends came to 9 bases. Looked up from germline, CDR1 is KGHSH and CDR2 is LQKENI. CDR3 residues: CASSPSGAGANVLTF. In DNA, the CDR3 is TGTGCCAGCTCACCATCTGGGGCCGGGGCCAACGTCCTGACTTTC.

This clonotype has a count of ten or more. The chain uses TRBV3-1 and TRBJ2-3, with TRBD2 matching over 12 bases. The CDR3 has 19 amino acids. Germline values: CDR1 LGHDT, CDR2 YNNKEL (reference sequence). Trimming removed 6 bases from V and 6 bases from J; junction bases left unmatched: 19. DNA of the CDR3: TGTGCCAGCAGTCAAACTCGTCGCCGACTAGCGGGGGTCGAGGATACGCAGTATTTT. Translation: CASSQTRRRLAGVEDTQYF.

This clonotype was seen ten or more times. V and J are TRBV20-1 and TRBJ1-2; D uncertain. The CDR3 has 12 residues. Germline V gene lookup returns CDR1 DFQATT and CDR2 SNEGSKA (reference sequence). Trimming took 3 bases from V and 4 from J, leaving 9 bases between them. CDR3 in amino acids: CSASSSIYGYTF. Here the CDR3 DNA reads TGCAGTGCTAGTTCCAGTATCTATGGCTACACCTTC.

The CDR3 DNA follows: TGTGCCAGCAGCTCGCTCACAGGGGGCGGAACTGAAGCTTTCTTT. Its translation: CASSSLTGGGTEAFF. The chain uses TRBV7-9 and TRBJ1-1, with 9 bases lining up with TRBD1. Per the germline V gene, CDR1 is SEHNR and CDR2 is FQNEAQ (reference sequence). The V and J ends lost 4 bases and 5 bases, in that order; junction bases with no gene match: 8. The CDR3 contains 15 residues.

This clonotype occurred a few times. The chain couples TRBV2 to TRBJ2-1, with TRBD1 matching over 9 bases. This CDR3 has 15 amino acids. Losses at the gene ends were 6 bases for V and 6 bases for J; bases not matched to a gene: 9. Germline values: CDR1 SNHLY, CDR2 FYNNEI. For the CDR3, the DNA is TGTGCCAGCAGCGTTCCTCCGACAGGGGGCAATGAGCAGTTCTTC. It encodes CASSVPPTGGNEQFF.

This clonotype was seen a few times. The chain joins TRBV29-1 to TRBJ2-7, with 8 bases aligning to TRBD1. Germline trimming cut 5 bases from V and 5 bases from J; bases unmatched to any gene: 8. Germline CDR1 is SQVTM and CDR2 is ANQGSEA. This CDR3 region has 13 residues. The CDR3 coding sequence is TGCAGCGTTCTCGTGACAGGGGACCACGAGCAGTACTTC. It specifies CSVLVTGDHEQYF.

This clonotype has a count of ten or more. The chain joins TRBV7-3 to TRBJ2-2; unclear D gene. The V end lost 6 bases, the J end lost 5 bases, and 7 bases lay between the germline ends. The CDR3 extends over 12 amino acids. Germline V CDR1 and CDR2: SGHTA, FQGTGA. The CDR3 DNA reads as TGTGCCAGCAGTCGGAGTACCGGGGAGCTGTTTTTT. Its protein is CASSRSTGELFF.

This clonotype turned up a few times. The CDR3 coding sequence is TGCAGTGCTAGAGATCTTGGCAAGCCTAATGAGCAGTTCTTC. As protein: CSARDLGKPNEQFF. This sequence joins TRBV20-1 and TRBJ2-1; no clear D. There are 14 residues in the CDR3. V was clipped by 0 bases and J by 7 bases, with 13 bases between them. The V gene's germline CDR1 is DFQATT and CDR2 SNEGSKA (reference sequence).

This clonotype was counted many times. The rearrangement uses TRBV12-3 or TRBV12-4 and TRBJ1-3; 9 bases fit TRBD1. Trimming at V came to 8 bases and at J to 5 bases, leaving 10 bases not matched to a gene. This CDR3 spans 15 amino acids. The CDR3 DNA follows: TGTGCCAGCGGAAGACAAGGGACAGGGCGAAACACCATATATTTT. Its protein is CASGRQGTGRNTIYF.

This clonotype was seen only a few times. CDR3 nucleotides: TGTGCCAGCAGCCTTGACTCTAATGGCTACACCTTC. It encodes CASSLDSNGYTF. The rearrangement uses TRBV5-4 and TRBJ1-2; D is uncertain. The germline CDR1 and CDR2 sequences are SGHNT and YYREEE (reference sequence). Trimming stripped 4 bases from V and 6 bases from J, with 10 bases between. The CDR3 runs to 12 residues. The full variable domain, its missing parts supplied by reference TRBV5-4 and TRBJ1-2, is ETGVTQSPTHLIKTRGQQVTLRCSSQSGHNTVSWYQQALGQGPQFIFQYYREEENGRGNFPPRFSGLQFPNYSSELNVNALELDDSALYLCASSLDSNGYTFGSGTRLTVV.

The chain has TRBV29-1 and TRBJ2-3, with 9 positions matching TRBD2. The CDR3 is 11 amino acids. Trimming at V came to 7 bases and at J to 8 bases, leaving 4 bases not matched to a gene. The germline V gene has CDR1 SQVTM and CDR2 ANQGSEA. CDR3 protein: CSAILAGTQYF. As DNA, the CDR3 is TGCAGCGCCATACTAGCGGGTACGCAGTATTTT.

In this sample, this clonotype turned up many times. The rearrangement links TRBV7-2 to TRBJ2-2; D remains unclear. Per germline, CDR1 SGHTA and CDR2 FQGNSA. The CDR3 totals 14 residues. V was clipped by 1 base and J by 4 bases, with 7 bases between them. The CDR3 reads CASSLDRFTGELFF. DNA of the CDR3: TGTGCCAGCAGCTTAGATCGGTTCACCGGGGAGCTGTTTTTT.

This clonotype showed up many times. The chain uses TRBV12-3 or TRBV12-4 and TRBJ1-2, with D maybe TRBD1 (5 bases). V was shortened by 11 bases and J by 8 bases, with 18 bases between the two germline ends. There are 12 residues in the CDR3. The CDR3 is CAVLGLSGGYTF. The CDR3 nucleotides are TGTGCCGTCCTGGGACTCTCGGGGGGCTACACCTTC.

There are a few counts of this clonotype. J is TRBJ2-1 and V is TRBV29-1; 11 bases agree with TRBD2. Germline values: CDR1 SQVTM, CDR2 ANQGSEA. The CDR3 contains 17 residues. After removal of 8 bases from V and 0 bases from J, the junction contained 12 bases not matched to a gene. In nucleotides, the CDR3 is TGCAGCACAAGAGGGACTAGCGGTATGAGCTCCTACAATGAGCAGTTCTTC. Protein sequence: CSTRGTSGMSSYNEQFF.